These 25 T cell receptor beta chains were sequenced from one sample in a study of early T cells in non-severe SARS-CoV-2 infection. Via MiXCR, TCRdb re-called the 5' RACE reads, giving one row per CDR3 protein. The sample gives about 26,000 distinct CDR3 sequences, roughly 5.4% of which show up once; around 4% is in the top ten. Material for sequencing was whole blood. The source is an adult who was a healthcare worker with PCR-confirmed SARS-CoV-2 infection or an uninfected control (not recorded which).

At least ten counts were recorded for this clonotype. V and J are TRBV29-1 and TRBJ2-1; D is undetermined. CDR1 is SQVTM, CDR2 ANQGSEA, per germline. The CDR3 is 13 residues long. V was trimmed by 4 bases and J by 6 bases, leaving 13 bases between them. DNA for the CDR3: TGCAGCGTTGTCGACGCCCGCCGCAATGAGCAGTTCTTC. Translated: CSVVDARRNEQFF.

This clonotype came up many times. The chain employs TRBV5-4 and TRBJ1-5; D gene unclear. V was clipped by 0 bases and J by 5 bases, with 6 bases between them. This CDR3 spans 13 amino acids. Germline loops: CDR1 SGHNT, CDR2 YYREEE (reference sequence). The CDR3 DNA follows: TGTGCCAGCAGCTTGGACGCCGATCAGCCCCAGCATTTT. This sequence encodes CASSLDADQPQHF.

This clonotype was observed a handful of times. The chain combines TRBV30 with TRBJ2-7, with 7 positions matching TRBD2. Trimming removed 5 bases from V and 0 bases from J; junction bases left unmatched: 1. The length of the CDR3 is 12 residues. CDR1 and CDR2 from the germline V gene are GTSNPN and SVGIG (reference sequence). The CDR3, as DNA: TGTGCCTGGGGGGACTACTCCTACGAGCAGTACTTC. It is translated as CAWGDYSYEQYF.

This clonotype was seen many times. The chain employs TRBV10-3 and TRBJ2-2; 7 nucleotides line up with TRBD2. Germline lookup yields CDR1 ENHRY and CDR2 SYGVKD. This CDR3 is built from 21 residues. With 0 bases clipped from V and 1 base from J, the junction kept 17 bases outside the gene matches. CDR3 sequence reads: CAISESGGKLTNQKNTGELFF. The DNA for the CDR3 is TGTGCCATCAGTGAGTCGGGAGGGAAATTAACTAATCAAAAGAACACCGGGGAGCTGTTTTTT.

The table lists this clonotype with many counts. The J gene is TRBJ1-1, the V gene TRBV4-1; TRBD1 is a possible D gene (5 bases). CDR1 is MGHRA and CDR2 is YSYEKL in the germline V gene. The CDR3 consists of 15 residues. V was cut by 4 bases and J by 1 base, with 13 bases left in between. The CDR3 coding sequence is TGCGCCAGCAGCCCCCTAGGGGCAGAGAACACTGAAGCTTTCTTT. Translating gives CASSPLGAENTEAFF.

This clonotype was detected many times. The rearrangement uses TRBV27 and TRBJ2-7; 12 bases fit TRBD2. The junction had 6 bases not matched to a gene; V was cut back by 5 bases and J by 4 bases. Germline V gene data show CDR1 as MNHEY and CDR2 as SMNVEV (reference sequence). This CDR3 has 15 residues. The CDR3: CASSGGTSGSYEQYF. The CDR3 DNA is TGTGCCAGCAGTGGGGGGACTAGCGGGTCGTACGAGCAGTACTTC.

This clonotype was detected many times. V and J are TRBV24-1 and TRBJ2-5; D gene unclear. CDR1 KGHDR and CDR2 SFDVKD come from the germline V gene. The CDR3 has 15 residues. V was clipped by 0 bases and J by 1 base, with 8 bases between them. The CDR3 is CATSDLGEAQETQYF. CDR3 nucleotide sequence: TGTGCCACCAGTGATTTGGGTGAAGCCCAAGAGACCCAGTACTTC.

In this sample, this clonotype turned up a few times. CDR3 region: CSVGRESTDTQYF. The DNA for the CDR3 is TGCAGCGTTGGGCGGGAGAGCACAGATACGCAGTATTTT. V is TRBV29-1 and J is TRBJ2-3; TRBD2 matches at 7 bases. The CDR3 is 13 residues long. Trimming took 4 bases from V and 0 from J; bases not matched to a gene: 1. Germline V gene sequence: CDR1 SQVTM, CDR2 ANQGSEA.

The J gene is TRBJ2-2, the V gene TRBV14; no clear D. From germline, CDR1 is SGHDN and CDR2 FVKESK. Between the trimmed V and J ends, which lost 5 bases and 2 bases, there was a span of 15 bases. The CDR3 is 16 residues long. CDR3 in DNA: TGTGCCAGCAGCGGGGTGCGGTTCGATAACACCGGGGAGCTGTTTTTT. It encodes CASSGVRFDNTGELFF.

The CDR3 here is CASNPGLAGGPSPDTQYF. In nucleotides, the CDR3 is TGTGCCAGTAACCCGGGACTAGCGGGAGGGCCAAGTCCAGATACGCAGTATTTT. This chain joins TRBV6-2 or TRBV6-3 and TRBJ2-3; TRBD2 aligns across 16 bases. CDR3 size: 18 residues. V lost 9 bases, J lost 4 bases, and 13 bases stayed unmatched. CDR1 and CDR2 (germline): MNHEY, SVGEGT.

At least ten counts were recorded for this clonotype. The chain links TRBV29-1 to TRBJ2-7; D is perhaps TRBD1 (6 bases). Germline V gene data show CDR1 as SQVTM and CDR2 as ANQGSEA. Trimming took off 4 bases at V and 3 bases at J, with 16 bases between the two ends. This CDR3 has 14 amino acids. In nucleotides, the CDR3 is TGCAGCGTTGTATCAGGGGAAAACCGCTACGAGCAGTACTTC. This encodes CSVVSGENRYEQYF.

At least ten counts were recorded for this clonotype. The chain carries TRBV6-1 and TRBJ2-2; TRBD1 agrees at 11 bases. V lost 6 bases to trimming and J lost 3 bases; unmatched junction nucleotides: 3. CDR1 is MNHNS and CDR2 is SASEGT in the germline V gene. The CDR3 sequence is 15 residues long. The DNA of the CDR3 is TGTGCCAGCAGGTCGGGACAGGGGGACACCGGGGAGCTGTTTTTT. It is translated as CASRSGQGDTGELFF.

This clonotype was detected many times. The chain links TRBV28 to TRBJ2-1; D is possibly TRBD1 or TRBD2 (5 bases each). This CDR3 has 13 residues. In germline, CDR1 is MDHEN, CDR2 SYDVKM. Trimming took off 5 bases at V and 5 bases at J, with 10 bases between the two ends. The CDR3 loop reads CASSSGHNNEQFF. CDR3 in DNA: TGTGCCAGCAGTAGCGGACACAACAATGAGCAGTTCTTC.

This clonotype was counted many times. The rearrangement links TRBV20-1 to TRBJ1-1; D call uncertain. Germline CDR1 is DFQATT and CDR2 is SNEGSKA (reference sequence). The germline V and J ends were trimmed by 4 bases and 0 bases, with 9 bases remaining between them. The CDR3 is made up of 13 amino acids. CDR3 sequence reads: CSAIDDMNTEAFF. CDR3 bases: TGCAGTGCTATTGATGACATGAACACTGAAGCTTTCTTT.

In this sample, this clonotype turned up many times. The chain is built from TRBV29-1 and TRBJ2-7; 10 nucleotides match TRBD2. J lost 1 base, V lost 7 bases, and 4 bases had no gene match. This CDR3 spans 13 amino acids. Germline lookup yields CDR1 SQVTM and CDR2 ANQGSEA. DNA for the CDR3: TGCAGCGCGGAGCGGGGGGGTTCCTACGAGCAGTACTTC. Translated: CSAERGGSYEQYF.

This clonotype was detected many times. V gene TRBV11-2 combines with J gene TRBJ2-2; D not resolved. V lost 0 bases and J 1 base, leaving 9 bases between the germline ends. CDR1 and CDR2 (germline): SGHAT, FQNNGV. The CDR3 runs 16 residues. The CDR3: CASSLEAERNTGELFF. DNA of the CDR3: TGTGCCAGCAGCTTAGAGGCCGAACGGAACACCGGGGAGCTGTTTTTT.

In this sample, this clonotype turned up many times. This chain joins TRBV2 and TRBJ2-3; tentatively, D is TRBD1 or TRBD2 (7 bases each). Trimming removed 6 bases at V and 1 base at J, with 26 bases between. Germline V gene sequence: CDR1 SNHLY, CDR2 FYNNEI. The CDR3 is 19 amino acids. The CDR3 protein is CASRSTGMGLPLRTDTQYF. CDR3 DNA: TGTGCCAGCAGGTCGACAGGGATGGGACTACCCCTTCGCACAGATACGCAGTATTTT.

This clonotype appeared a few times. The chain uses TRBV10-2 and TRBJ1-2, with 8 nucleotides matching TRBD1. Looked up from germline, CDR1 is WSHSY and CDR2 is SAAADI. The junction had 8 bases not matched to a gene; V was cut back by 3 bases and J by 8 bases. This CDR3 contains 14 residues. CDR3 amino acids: CASSDGTGRSGYTF. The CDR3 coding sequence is TGCGCCAGCAGTGATGGGACAGGACGAAGCGGCTACACCTTC.

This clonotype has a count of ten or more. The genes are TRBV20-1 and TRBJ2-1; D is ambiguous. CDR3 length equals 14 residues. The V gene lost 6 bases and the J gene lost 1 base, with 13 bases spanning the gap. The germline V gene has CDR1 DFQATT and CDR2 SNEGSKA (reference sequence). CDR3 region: CSAVASGSYNEQFF. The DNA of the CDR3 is TGCAGTGCCGTGGCGTCCGGATCCTACAATGAGCAGTTCTTC.

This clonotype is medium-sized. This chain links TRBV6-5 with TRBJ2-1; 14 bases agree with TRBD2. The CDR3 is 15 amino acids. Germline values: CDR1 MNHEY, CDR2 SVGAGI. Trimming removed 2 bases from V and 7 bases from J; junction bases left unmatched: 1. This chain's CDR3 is CASSYGTSGSNEQFF. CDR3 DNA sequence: TGTGCCAGCAGTTACGGGACTAGCGGGAGTAATGAGCAGTTCTTC.

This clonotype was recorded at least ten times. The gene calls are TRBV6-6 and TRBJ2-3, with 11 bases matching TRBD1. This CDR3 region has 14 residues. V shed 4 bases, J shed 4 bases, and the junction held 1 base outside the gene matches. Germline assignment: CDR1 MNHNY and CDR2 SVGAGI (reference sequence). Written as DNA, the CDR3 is TGTGCCAGCAGTTGGACAGGGGGCGCAGATACGCAGTATTTT. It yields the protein CASSWTGGADTQYF.

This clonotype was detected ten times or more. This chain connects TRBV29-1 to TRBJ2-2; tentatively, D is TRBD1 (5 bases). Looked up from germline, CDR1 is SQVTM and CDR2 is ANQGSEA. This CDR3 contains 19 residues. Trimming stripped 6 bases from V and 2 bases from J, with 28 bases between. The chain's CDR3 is CSVKGLLSAGLINTGELFF. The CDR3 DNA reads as TGCAGCGTGAAGGGGCTTCTTAGTGCAGGATTAATTAACACCGGGGAGCTGTTTTTT.

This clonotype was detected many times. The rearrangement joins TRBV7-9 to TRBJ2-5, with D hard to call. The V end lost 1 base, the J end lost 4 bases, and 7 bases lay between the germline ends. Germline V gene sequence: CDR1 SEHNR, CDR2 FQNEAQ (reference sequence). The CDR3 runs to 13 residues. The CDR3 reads CASSLDPRETQYF. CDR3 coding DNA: TGTGCCAGCAGCTTAGATCCGCGAGAGACCCAGTACTTC.

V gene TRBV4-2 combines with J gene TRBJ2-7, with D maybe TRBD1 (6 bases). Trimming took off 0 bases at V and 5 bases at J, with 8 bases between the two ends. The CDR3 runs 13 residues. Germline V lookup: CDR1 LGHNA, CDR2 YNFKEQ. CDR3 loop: CASSQEGHNEQYF. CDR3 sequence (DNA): TGTGCCAGCAGCCAAGAGGGACACAACGAGCAGTACTTC.

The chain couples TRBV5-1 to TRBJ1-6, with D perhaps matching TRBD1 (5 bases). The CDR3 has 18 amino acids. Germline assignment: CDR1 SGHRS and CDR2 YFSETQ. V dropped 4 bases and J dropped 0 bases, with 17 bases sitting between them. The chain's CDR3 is CASSLQLRQSSYNSPLHF. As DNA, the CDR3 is TGCGCCAGCAGCCTGCAGCTGAGACAGAGCTCCTATAATTCACCCCTCCACTTT.